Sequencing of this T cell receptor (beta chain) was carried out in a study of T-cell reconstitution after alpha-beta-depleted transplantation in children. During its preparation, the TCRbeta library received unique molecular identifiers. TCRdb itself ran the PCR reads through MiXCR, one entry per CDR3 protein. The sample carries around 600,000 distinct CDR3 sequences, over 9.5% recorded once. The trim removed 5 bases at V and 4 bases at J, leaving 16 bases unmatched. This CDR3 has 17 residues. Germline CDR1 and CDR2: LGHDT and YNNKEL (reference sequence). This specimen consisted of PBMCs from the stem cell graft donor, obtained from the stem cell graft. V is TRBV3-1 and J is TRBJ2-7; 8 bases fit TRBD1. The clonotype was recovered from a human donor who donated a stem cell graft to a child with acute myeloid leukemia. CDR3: CASSGGTGRLTNYEQYF. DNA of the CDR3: TGTGCCAGCAGCGGGGGGACAGGCCGACTTACGAATTACGAGCAGTACTTC.